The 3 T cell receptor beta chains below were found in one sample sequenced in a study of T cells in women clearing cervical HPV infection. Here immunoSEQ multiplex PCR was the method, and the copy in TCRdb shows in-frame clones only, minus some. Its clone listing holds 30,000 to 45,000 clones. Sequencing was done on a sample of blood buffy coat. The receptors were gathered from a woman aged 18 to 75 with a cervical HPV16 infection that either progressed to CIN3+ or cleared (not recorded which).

The DNA read from the CDR3 is TGCAGTGCCCCAACGGGGGGCGACTATGGC. This codes for CSAPTGGDYG. The whole CDR3 sequence is CSAPTGGDYGYTF. The chain links TRBV20-1 to TRBJ1-2, with D perhaps TRBD1 (6 bases). The sequenced fragment ends 3 residues before the CDR3 boundary, so the rest is inferred from the germline J gene. This CDR3 is 13 amino acids long. In germline, CDR1 is DFQATT, CDR2 SNEGSKA (reference sequence). V lost 6 bases, J lost 3 bases, and 14 bases lay in between.

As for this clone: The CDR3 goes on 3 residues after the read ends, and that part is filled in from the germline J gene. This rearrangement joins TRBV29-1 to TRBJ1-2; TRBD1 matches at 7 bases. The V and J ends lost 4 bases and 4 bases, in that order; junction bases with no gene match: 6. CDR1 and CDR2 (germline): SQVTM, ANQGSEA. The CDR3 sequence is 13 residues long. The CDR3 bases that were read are TGCAGCGTTGGAGGACAGGTGGGCTATGGC. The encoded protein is CSVGGQVGYG. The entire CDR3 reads CSVGGQVGYGYTF.

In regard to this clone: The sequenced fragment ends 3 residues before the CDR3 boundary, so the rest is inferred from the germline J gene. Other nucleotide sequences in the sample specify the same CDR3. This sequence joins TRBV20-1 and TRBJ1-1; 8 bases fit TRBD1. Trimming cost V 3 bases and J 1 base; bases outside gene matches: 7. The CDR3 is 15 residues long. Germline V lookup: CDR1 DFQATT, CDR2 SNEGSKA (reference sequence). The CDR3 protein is CSASQAGTGNTEAFF. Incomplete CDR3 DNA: TGCAGTGCTAGTCAAGCCGGGACAGGGAACACTGAA.